A single sample is the source of the 19 T cell receptor beta chains below, sequenced in a study of blood T cell repertoires in COVID-19. Generated by immunoSEQ multiplex PCR, the TCRdb table keeps only in-frame clones and is missing some. Among approximately 210,000 clones listed, 80% to 90% were seen once. Material for sequencing was peripheral blood. Receptors originate from a man aged 50-60 years with active or convalescent COVID-19.

This chain uses TRBV15 with TRBJ1-1; D is uncertain. CDR1 and CDR2 from the germline V gene are LNHNV and YYDKDF (reference sequence). V gave up 1 base and J gave up 4 bases, with 16 bases separating them. CDR3 length: 16 amino acids. The chain's CDR3 is CATSRAAGIGLTEAFF. DNA of the CDR3: TGTGCCACCAGCAGAGCCGCCGGGATCGGGCTCACTGAAGCTTTCTTT. Full variable domain (remainder filled in from reference TRBV15 and TRBJ1-1): DAMVIQNPRYQVTQFGKPVTLSCSQTLNHNVMYWYQQKSSQAPKLLFHYYDKDFNNEADTPDNFQSRRPNTSFCFLDIRSPGLGDTAMYLCATSRAAGIGLTEAFFGQGTRLTVV.

The chain combines TRBV23-1 with TRBJ1-5; D is possibly TRBD1 (5 bases). TRBV23-1 is classed as an ORF, of uncertain function. V was trimmed by 3 bases and J by 4 bases, leaving 10 bases between them. CDR3 size: 14 residues. The CDR3 DNA sequence: TGCGCCAGCAGTCAGGGGCCAGGGAATCAGCCCCAGCATTTT. Amino acid sequence: CASSQGPGNQPQHF.

The rearrangement uses TRBV3-1 (or the pseudogene TRBV3-2) and TRBJ1-2, with D perhaps matching TRBD1 (6 bases). Germline-derived CDR1 and CDR2 are LGHDT and YNNKEL (reference sequence). Trimming removed 3 bases from V and 5 bases from J, with 16 bases in between. The CDR3 sequence is 15 residues long. The CDR3 loop is CASSQTPGAAYGYTF. The DNA for the CDR3 is TGTGCCAGCAGCCAGACCCCAGGGGCTGCTTATGGCTACACCTTC.

The CDR3 bases are TGTGCCAGCAGTTTAGGACTAGCGGGTTGGGAGACCCAGTACTTC. It specifies CASSLGLAGWETQYF. This chain connects TRBV28 to TRBJ2-5, with 11 bases that match TRBD2. With V trimmed by 2 bases and J by 5 bases, 4 bases remained unmatched. The CDR3 extends over 15 amino acids. The germline V gene has CDR1 MDHEN and CDR2 SYDVKM.

The CDR3: CATQGRRGTGELFF. The CDR3 region has the DNA TGTGCCACCCAGGGCCGGCGGGGCACCGGGGAGCTGTTTTTT. The V gene is TRBV7-6, the J gene TRBJ2-2; maybe TRBD2 (6 bases). V lost 10 bases, J lost 4 bases, and 16 bases lay in between. The CDR3 loop spans 14 amino acids. In germline, CDR1 is SGHVS, CDR2 FNYEAQ. Full variable domain (rest looked up from reference TRBV7-6 and TRBJ2-2): GAGVSQSPRYKVTKRGQDVALRCDPISGHVSLYWYRQALGQGPEFLTYFNYEAQQDKSGLPNDRFSAERPEGSISTLTIQRTEQRDSAMYRCATQGRRGTGELFFGEGSRLTVL.

V and J are TRBV9 and TRBJ1-2; 12 positions agree with TRBD1. The V and J ends lost 6 bases and 1 base, in that order; junction bases with no gene match: 7. This CDR3 contains 16 residues. CDR1 and CDR2 from the germline V gene are SGDLS and YYNGEE. The CDR3 coding sequence is TGTGCCAGCACCCTGGGACAGGGGGCTTTTAACTATGGCTACACCTTC. Translating gives CASTLGQGAFNYGYTF.

The rearrangement joins TRBV7-2 to TRBJ2-5; TRBD2 matches at 9 bases. Germline V lookup: CDR1 SGHTA, CDR2 FQGNSA. V shed 4 bases, J shed 5 bases, and the junction held 8 bases outside the gene matches. This CDR3 region has 15 residues. The CDR3 nucleotides are TGTGCCAGCAGCTCCGCCGGGACTAGCACGGAGACCCAGTACTTC. Its protein product is CASSSAGTSTETQYF. The variable domain in full, with the rest retrieved from reference TRBV7-2 and TRBJ2-5, is GAGVSQSPSNKVTEKGKDVELRCDPISGHTALYWYRQSLGQGLEFLIYFQGNSAPDKSGLPSDRFSAERTGGSVSTLTIQRTQQEDSAVYLCASSSAGTSTETQYFGPGTRLLVL.

The chain couples TRBV20-1 to TRBJ2-3, with D unclear. CDR3 length: 11 amino acids. V lost 6 bases and J 6 bases, leaving 10 bases between the germline ends. The germline V gene encodes CDR1 DFQATT and CDR2 SNEGSKA (reference sequence). The chain's CDR3 is CSAAHHDTQYF. The CDR3 bases are TGCAGTGCGGCCCACCACGATACGCAGTATTTT.

In its sample, this clone was seen once. The chain recombines TRBV6-5 with TRBJ1-6; 7 bases fit TRBD1. Germline lookup yields CDR1 MNHEY and CDR2 SVGAGI. Trimming cost V 0 bases and J 5 bases; bases outside gene matches: 4. The CDR3 consists of 16 residues. The CDR3 region is CASSYSRDRHNSPLHF. The CDR3 region has the DNA TGTGCCAGCAGTTACTCTAGGGACAGACATAATTCACCCCTCCACTTT.

In the case of this clone: The sample carries other DNA sequences with the same CDR3. The CDR3 protein is CASSLDRNTEAFF. Here the CDR3 DNA reads TGTGCCAGCAGCTTAGACAGAAACACTGAAGCTTTCTTT. The chain has TRBV5-4 and TRBJ1-1; possible D gene TRBD1, 5 bases. The V end lost 2 bases, the J end lost 2 bases, and 7 bases lay between the germline ends. CDR1 and CDR2 from the germline V gene are SGHNT and YYREEE (reference sequence). The CDR3 is 13 amino acids.

The genes are TRBV5-4 and TRBJ1-1, with D perhaps matching TRBD1 (5 bases). Trimming stripped 4 bases from V and 1 base from J, with 14 bases between. CDR1 is SGHNT and CDR2 is YYREEE in the germline V gene (reference sequence). The CDR3 sequence is 15 residues long. CDR3 in amino acids: CASSPFDRQNTEAFF. The CDR3, as DNA: TGTGCCAGCAGCCCCTTTGACAGACAGAACACTGAAGCTTTCTTT. Variable domain in full (rest from reference TRBV5-4 and TRBJ1-1): ETGVTQSPTHLIKTRGQQVTLRCSSQSGHNTVSWYQQALGQGPQFIFQYYREEENGRGNFPPRFSGLQFPNYSSELNVNALELDDSALYLCASSPFDRQNTEAFFGQGTRLTVV.

The chain couples TRBV7-9 to TRBJ2-1; 9 positions match TRBD2. Germline loops: CDR1 SEHNR, CDR2 FQNEAQ (reference sequence). V lost 0 bases, J lost 7 bases, and 10 bases stayed unmatched. The CDR3 runs to 17 residues. The CDR3 sequence: CASSLATAGGPGNEQFF. In DNA, the CDR3 is TGTGCCAGCAGCTTAGCCACGGCGGGAGGGCCAGGTAATGAGCAGTTCTTC.

The chain joins TRBV2 to TRBJ1-6; possible D gene TRBD1, 6 bases. V lost 1 base, J lost 0 bases, and 16 bases lay in between. CDR1 and CDR2 (germline): SNHLY, FYNNEI. The CDR3 totals 19 residues. CDR3 in DNA: TGTGCCAGCAGTGAAGAGGGGGGGACCCATAGCTCCTATAATTCACCCCTCCACTTT. This codes for CASSEEGGTHSSYNSPLHF.

This clone was counted only a few times. V is TRBV4-1 and J is TRBJ1-2, with 7 bases lining up with TRBD1. V was clipped by 1 base and J by 0 bases; unmatched bases: 5. This CDR3 contains 16 residues. The germline gives CDR1 MGHRA, CDR2 YSYEKL. In DNA, the CDR3 is TGCGCCAGCAGCCAAGGGGACAGTCAAGCTAACTATGGCTACACCTTC. Its translation is CASSQGDSQANYGYTF.

The V and J genes are TRBV6-5 and TRBJ1-4, with TRBD1 matching over 9 bases. CDR1 MNHEY and CDR2 SVGAGI come from the germline V gene. The ends lost 6 bases at V and 11 bases at J; junction bases unmatched: 7. CDR3 length equals 13 residues. CDR3: CASRRGTGNKLFF. In nucleotides, the CDR3 is TGTGCCAGCAGAAGGGGGACAGGGAACAAACTGTTTTTT.

The V call is TRBV6-1, the J call TRBJ2-5; possible D gene TRBD1, 6 bases. The germline CDR1 and CDR2 sequences are MNHNS and SASEGT. The CDR3 covers 13 residues. V lost 4 bases, J lost 5 bases, and 11 bases lay in between. CDR3 bases: TGTGCCAGCAGTGGAACAGGGCGGGAGACCCAGTACTTC. It specifies CASSGTGRETQYF.

In this sample, this clone turned up once. This chain connects TRBV30 to TRBJ2-5, with a tentative D call TRBD2 (6 bases). Per the germline V gene, CDR1 is GTSNPN and CDR2 is SVGIG (reference sequence). V dropped 6 bases and J dropped 1 base, with 27 bases sitting between them. CDR3 length: 18 residues. As DNA, the CDR3 is TGTGCCTGTATAAACGCCCTAAAGCGACGGGACTCCCAAGAGACCCAGTACTTC. Protein: CACINALKRRDSQETQYF.

The rearrangement links TRBV19 to TRBJ1-2; D not resolved. Germline values: CDR1 LNHDA, CDR2 SQIVND (reference sequence). There are 13 residues in the CDR3. V was trimmed by 2 bases and J by 6 bases, leaving 10 bases between them. The CDR3 DNA is TGTGCCAGTAGTATACGAGTTGTCGATGGCTACACCTTC. The encoded protein is CASSIRVVDGYTF.

This CDR3 is CASSTGLAAYNEQFF. The CDR3 DNA sequence: TGTGCCAGCAGTACGGGACTAGCGGCCTACAATGAGCAGTTCTTC. The genes are TRBV2 and TRBJ2-1, with 11 bases that match TRBD2. The CDR3 extends over 15 amino acids. V shed 5 bases, J shed 2 bases, and the junction held 2 bases outside the gene matches. Germline V gene sequence: CDR1 SNHLY, CDR2 FYNNEI. The variable domain in full, with the rest retrieved from reference TRBV2 and TRBJ2-1, is EPEVTQTPSHQVTQMGQEVILRCVPISNHLYFYWYRQILGQKVEFLVSFYNNEISEKSEIFDDQFSVERPDGSNFTLKIRSTKLEDSAMYFCASSTGLAAYNEQFFGPGTRLTVL.